The rows below give T cell receptor beta chains drawn from one sample of a study of STAT5B mutations in CD4+ large granular lymphocyte leukemia. Repertoires were generated with immunoSEQ multiplex PCR, while TCRdb's copy carries only in-frame clones and drops some. Of approximately 52,000 clones in the sample, approximately 70% were seen once. Sequencing used CD4+ T cells from blood buffy coats. Receptors originate from a human donor in good health. CDR3s leave out the opening cysteine and the closing phenylalanine or tryptophan.

J gene	V gene	CDR3 length	CDR3 protein
TRBJ1-4	TRBV5-4	14	ASSLFMRDRDEKLF
TRBJ1-1	TRBV5-1	13	ASSPQTGGVTEAF
TRBJ2-2	TRBV14	13	ASSPRGTLTGELF
TRBJ2-5	TRBV7-8	11	ASSLGAEETQY
TRBJ1-3	TRBV7-2	12	ASSPRQGGNTIY
TRBJ2-3	TRBV2	13	ASRKGQGEADTQY
TRBJ2-2	TRBV6-5	11	ASSYEDRRELF
TRBJ2-1	TRBV5-1	12	ASNAGGSYNEQF
TRBJ1-3	TRBV28	14	ASTPQAGFSGNTIY
TRBJ2-2	TRBV5-1	13	ASSQVGQEGGELF
TRBJ1-5	TRBV6-1	11	ASREAGSQPQH
TRBJ2-7	TRBV11-1	11	ASSSTGSYEQY
TRBJ1-1	TRBV7-8	13	ASSFSYRGNTEAF
TRBJ2-1	TRBV7-9	17	ASSLVVLAGGSSYNEQF
TRBJ1-2	TRBV28	12	ASSLPGQAGGYT
TRBJ1-3	TRBV10-3	13	AISENSEMGNTIY
TRBJ1-5	TRBV28	12	ASSSGESNQPQH
TRBJ2-4	TRBV7-2	14	ASSLGSWQTKNIQY
TRBJ2-5	TRBV5-1	10	ASSPAGLPQY
TRBJ2-7	TRBV27	12	ASSLSGRMNEQY
TRBJ2-5	TRBV5-1	11	ASSTLTAETQY
TRBJ2-5	TRBV7-6	12	ASSPSGGLETQY
TRBJ2-7	TRBV30	9	AWSLNYEQY
TRBJ2-3	TRBV7-2	12	ASSFQRGTDTQY
TRBJ2-1	TRBV7-2	13	ASSSRPGDYNEQF
TRBJ1-6	TRBV19	14	ASSIETGAGDSPLH
TRBJ2-2	TRBV5-1	14	ASSLSAGGLTGELF
TRBJ1-2	TRBV6-1	12	ASSLAGDKGGYT
TRBJ2-7	TRBV7-2	10	ASSFMGLEQY
TRBJ1-6	TRBV11-2	14	ASSLVGTGSASPLH
TRBJ2-2	TRBV5-8	13	ASSLVVQGTGELF
TRBJ1-6	TRBV4-1	13	ASSQEGRELSPLH
TRBJ2-3	TRBV25-1	9	AARGEDTQY
TRBJ1-5	TRBV19	13	ASTPGGTGWQPQH
TRBJ2-6	TRBV9	14	ASSVETGTGANVLT
TRBJ1-3	TRBV5-1	11	ASSPETGNTIY
TRBJ2-7	TRBV10-3	11	AISSGPSYEQY
TRBJ1-1	TRBV7-2	12	ASSLRTITAEAF
TRBJ1-1	TRBV7-2	11	ASSSDFGTEAF
TRBJ2-3	TRBV25-1	14	ASSRGLAGGTDTQY
TRBJ2-5	TRBV5-4	14	ASSLGTSGRLETQY
TRBJ2-2	TRBV4-1	16	ASSQAMTRHPNTGELF
TRBJ2-5	TRBV19	13	ASSIDPRGQETQY
TRBJ1-2	TRBV7-2	12	ASSLEASNYGYT
TRBJ1-4	TRBV19	17	ASTQYRDRDYLGPEKLF
TRBJ2-2	TRBV5-1	16	ASSFSALAGPNTGELF
TRBJ2-5	TRBV10-2	11	ASRLAGKETQY
TRBJ1-6	TRBV10-3	11	AISESFSSPLH
TRBJ2-1	TRBV5-4	14	ASTMGLAGNYNEQF
TRBJ1-2	TRBV19	12	ASSMSSGNYGYT
TRBJ2-7	TRBV29-1	9	SVRTLREQY
TRBJ1-2	TRBV27	13	ASSLSGESNYGYT
TRBJ2-5	TRBV7-7	11	ASSLAPKETQY
TRBJ2-3	TRBV5-1	12	ASVRAGGADTQY